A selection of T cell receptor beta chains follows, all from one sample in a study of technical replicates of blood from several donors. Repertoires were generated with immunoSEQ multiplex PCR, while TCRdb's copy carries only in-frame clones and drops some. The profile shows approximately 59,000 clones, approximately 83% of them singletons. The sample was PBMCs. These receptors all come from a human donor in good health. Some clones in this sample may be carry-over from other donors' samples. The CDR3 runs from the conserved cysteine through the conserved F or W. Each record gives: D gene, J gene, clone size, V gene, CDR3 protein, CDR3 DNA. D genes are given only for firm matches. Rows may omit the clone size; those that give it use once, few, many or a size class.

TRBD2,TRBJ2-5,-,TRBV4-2,CASSQLRLAGWQETQYF,TGTGCCAGCAGCCAACTCCGACTAGCGGGATGGCAAGAGACCCAGTACTTC
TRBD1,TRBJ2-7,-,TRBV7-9,CASSLTGQGRYEQYF,TGTGCCAGCAGCTTAACAGGACAGGGGAGGTACGAGCAGTACTTC
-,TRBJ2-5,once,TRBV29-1,CSVAGGWYQETQYF,TGCAGCGTTGCTGGCGGGTGGTACCAAGAGACCCAGTACTTC
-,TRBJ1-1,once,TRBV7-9,CASTKRGRTEAFF,TGTGCCAGCACCAAGCGGGGAAGGACTGAAGCTTTCTTT
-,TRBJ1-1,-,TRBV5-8,CASSLYVDTPYTEAFF,TGTGCCAGCAGCTTGTATGTCGACACCCCTTACACTGAAGCTTTCTTT
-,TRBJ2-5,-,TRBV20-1,CSAAAEETQYF,TGCAGTGCTGCGGCTGAGGAGACCCAGTACTTC
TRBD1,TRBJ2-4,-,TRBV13,CASSLQGAGNIQYF,TGTGCCAGCAGCTTACAGGGGGCCGGGAACATTCAGTACTTC
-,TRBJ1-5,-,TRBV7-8,CASSLTATVQGHQPQHF,TGTGCCAGCAGCTTAACGGCGACAGTCCAGGGGCATCAGCCCCAGCATTTT
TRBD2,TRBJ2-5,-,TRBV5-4,CASSLLLAGVVGETQYF,TGTGCCAGCAGCTTGCTACTAGCGGGAGTGGTAGGAGAGACCCAGTACTTC
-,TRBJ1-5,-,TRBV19,CASSEGEQPQHF,TGTGCCAGTAGCGAGGGGGAGCAGCCCCAGCATTTT
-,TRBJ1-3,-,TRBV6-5,CASSSTVSGNTIYF,TGTGCCAGCAGTTCCACAGTCTCTGGAAACACCATATATTTT
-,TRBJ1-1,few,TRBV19,CASSRQGFGNTEAFF,TGTGCCAGTAGTAGGCAGGGGTTTGGGAACACTGAAGCTTTCTTT
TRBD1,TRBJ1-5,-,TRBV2,CASRVTGVLNNQPQHF,TGTGCCAGCAGGGTGACAGGGGTCCTTAACAATCAGCCCCAGCATTTT
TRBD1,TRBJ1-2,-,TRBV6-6,CASSSRGRGYTF,TGTGCCAGCAGCTCCAGGGGGCGAGGCTACACCTTC
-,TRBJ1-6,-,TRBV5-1,CASSLAGMGSPLHF,TGCGCCAGCAGCTTGGCAGGGATGGGGTCACCCCTCCACTTT
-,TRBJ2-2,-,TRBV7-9,CASSLNVVQGFSGELFF,TGTGCCAGCAGCTTAAATGTCGTGCAGGGCTTTTCCGGGGAGCTGTTTTTT
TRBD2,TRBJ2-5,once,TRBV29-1,CSVDGGGPLETQYF,TGCAGCGTTGACGGCGGGGGGCCGTTGGAGACCCAGTACTTC
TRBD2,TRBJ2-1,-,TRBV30,CAWSPRWTSDPNEQFF,TGTGCCTGGAGTCCCAGGTGGACTAGCGACCCCAATGAGCAGTTCTTC
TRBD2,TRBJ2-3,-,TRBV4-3,CASSQDRREVSTDTQYF,TGCGCCAGCAGCCAAGATCGGCGGGAGGTGAGCACAGATACGCAGTATTTT
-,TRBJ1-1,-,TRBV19,CASSWFIGGNTEAFF,TGTGCCAGTAGTTGGTTTATAGGGGGAAACACTGAAGCTTTCTTT
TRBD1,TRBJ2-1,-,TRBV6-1,CASTGQGAYNEQFF,TGTGCCAGCACTGGACAGGGGGCCTACAATGAGCAGTTCTTC
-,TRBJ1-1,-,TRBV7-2,CASSDYRAAGTEAFF,TGTGCCAGCAGCGACTACCGGGCCGCGGGCACTGAAGCTTTCTTT
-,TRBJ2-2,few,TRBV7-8,CASSPRGAGSNTGELFF,TGTGCCAGCAGCCCCAGGGGGGCGGGTTCGAACACCGGGGAGCTGTTTTTT
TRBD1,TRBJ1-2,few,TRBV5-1,CASSGQGAGDYGYTF,TGCGCCAGCAGCGGCCAGGGGGCGGGGGACTATGGCTACACCTTC
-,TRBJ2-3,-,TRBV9,CASSVGTTTTDTQYF,TGTGCCAGCAGCGTAGGGACTACTACCACAGATACGCAGTATTTT
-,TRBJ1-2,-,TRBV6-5,CASSYSWGGYGYTF,TGTGCCAGCAGTTACTCGTGGGGGGGGTATGGCTACACCTTC
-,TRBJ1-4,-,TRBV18,CASSPGGVTNEKLFF,TGTGCCAGCTCACCCGGGGGGGTAACTAATGAAAAACTGTTTTTT
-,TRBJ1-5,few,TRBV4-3,CASSQDRRGNQPQHF,TGCGCCAGCAGCCAAGATCGCAGGGGAAACCAGCCCCAGCATTTT
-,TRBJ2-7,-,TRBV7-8,CASSLRGIGDSYEQYF,TGTGCCAGCAGCTTACGTGGGATAGGGGACTCCTACGAGCAGTACTTC
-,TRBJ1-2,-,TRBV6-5,CASSSGQIANYGYTF,TGTGCCAGCAGTTCTGGACAGATAGCTAACTATGGCTACACCTTC
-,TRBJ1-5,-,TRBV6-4,CASSDGLQSNQPQHF,TGTGCCAGCAGTGACGGTCTGCAGAGCAATCAGCCCCAGCATTTT
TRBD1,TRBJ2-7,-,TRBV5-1,CASSTTGGYYEQYF,TGCGCCAGCAGCACGACAGGGGGGTACTACGAGCAGTACTTC
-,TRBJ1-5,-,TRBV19,CASSLVGGPYSNQPQHF,TGTGCCAGTAGCCTGGTGGGAGGGCCCTATAGCAATCAGCCCCAGCATTTT
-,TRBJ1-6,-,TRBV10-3,CAIRGPPGSPLHF,TGTGCCATCAGGGGGCCCCCGGGTTCACCCCTCCACTTT
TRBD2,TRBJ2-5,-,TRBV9,CASSVAVLAGGETQYF,TGTGCCAGCAGCGTAGCTGTTCTAGCGGGGGGAGAGACCCAGTACTTC
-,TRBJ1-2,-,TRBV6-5,CASSPGYGYTF,TGTGCCAGCAGTCCCGGCTATGGCTACACCTTC
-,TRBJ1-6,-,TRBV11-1,CASSPPSRYNSPLHF,TGTGCCAGCAGCCCGCCTTCGCGTTATAATTCACCCCTCCACTTT
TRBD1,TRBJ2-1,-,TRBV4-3,CASSQTTGGWEQFF,TGCGCCAGCAGCCAAACCACAGGGGGCTGGGAGCAGTTCTTC
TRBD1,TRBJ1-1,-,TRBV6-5,CASSKPGQINTEAFF,TGTGCCAGCAGTAAACCGGGACAGATAAACACTGAAGCTTTCTTT
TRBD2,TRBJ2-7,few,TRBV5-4,CASRLAGDYEQYF,TGTGCCAGCAGACTAGCGGGAGACTACGAGCAGTACTTC
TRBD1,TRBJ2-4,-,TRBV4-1,CASSQDRGFAKNIQYF,TGTGCCAGCAGCCAGGACAGGGGATTCGCCAAAAACATTCAGTACTTC
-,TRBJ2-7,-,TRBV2,CARENRATPYEQYF,TGTGCCAGGGAAAACAGGGCTACTCCCTACGAGCAGTACTTC
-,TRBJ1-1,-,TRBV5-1,CASSFWGPQNTEAFF,TGCGCCAGCAGCTTTTGGGGGCCTCAAAACACTGAAGCTTTCTTT
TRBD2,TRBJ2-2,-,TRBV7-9,CASSLGLAGTGELFF,TGTGCCAGCAGCTTGGGACTAGCGGGCACCGGGGAGCTGTTTTTT
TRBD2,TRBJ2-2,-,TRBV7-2,CASSAPSGGITGELFF,TGTGCCAGCAGCGCTCCTAGCGGGGGGATAACCGGGGAGCTGTTTTTT
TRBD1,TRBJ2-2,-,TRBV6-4,CASRSGPDRAGELFF,TGTGCCAGCAGGTCCGGCCCCGACAGGGCCGGGGAGCTGTTTTTT
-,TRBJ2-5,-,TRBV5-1,CASSSKETQYF,TGCGCCAGCAGCTCAAAAGAGACCCAGTACTTC
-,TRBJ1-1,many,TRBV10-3,CAISEVTGNTEAFF,TGTGCCATCAGTGAGGTGACAGGCAACACTGAAGCTTTCTTT
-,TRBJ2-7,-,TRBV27,CASSATGYEQYF,TGTGCCAGCAGCGCCACAGGGTACGAGCAGTACTTC
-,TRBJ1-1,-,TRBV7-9,CASSLSIEAARRFTEAFF,TGTGCCAGCAGCTTGAGTATTGAGGCGGCACGAAGGTTCACTGAAGCTTTCTTT
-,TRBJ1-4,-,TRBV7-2,CASSPGGLNEKLFF,TGTGCCAGCAGCCCGGGGGGCTTAAATGAAAAACTGTTTTTT
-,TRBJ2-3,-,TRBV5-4,CASSLRTDTQYF,TGTGCCAGCAGCCTCCGGACAGATACGCAGTATTTT
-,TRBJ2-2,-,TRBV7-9,CASSLAGDTGELFF,TGTGCCAGCAGCTTAGCGGGAGACACCGGGGAGCTGTTTTTT
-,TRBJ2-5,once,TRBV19,CASSIATGQQETQYF,TGTGCCAGTAGTATAGCTACAGGCCAACAAGAGACCCAGTACTTC
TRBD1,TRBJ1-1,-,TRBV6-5,CASRRDRDTEAFF,TGTGCCAGCAGACGGGACAGGGACACTGAAGCTTTCTTT
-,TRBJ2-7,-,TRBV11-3,CASSFGPGEQYF,-
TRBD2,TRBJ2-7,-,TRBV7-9,CASSLPRAGPGGKYEQYF,TGTGCCAGCAGCCTCCCGCGGGCCGGCCCGGGAGGTAAGTACGAGCAGTACTTC
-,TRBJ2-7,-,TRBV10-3,CAISDQGMGDEQYF,TGTGCCATCAGTGACCAGGGGATGGGTGACGAGCAGTACTTC